These 5 T cell receptor beta chains share one sample of origin, sequenced in a study of blood T cell repertoires in COVID-19. Sequencing used immunoSEQ multiplex PCR; TCRdb keeps in-frame clones, though not all of them. The sample includes nearly 110,000 clones, 70% to 90% seen only once; the top ten take approximately 6.2%. What was sequenced was peripheral blood. The source of these receptors is a man in his forties or fifties with active or convalescent COVID-19.

The chain couples TRBV19 to TRBJ1-1; D perhaps matches TRBD1 (5 bases). V was trimmed by 3 bases and J by 2 bases, leaving 10 bases between them. The CDR3 has 14 amino acids. The germline V gene has CDR1 LNHDA and CDR2 SQIVND (reference sequence). The CDR3 loop reads CASSIRAVNTEAFF. The CDR3 nucleotides read TGTGCCAGTAGTATCAGGGCGGTAAACACTGAAGCTTTCTTT.

The gene calls are TRBV20-1 and TRBJ1-2, with a possible D match to TRBD1 (5 bases). CDR3 length equals 14 residues. Trimming cost V 3 bases and J 4 bases, with 15 bases left between them. In germline, CDR1 is DFQATT, CDR2 SNEGSKA (reference sequence). The CDR3 here is CSASHPGLFYGYTF. CDR3 bases: TGCAGTGCTAGTCACCCAGGGCTTTTCTATGGCTACACCTTC.

J is TRBJ2-7 and V is TRBV28, with 8 bases that match TRBD1. The CDR3 is made up of 18 amino acids. Unmatched junction bases numbered 14, after V lost 2 bases and J lost 2 bases. Germline V gene data show CDR1 as MDHEN and CDR2 as SYDVKM. DNA of the CDR3: TGTGCCAGCAGTTTAAGTGACAGGGGAAAAATCCTTACCTACGAGCAGTACTTC. The encoded protein is CASSLSDRGKILTYEQYF.

The chain carries TRBV5-1 and TRBJ2-3; 7 nucleotides agree with TRBD2. CDR1 and CDR2 (germline): SGHRS, YFSETQ. This CDR3 region has 16 residues. Trimming at V came to 5 bases and at J to 2 bases, leaving 11 bases not matched to a gene. The CDR3 nucleotides are TGCGCCAGCAGATGGTCGGAAAGCGGGATCACAGATACGCAGTATTTT. This codes for CASRWSESGITDTQYF. Using reference TRBV5-1 and TRBJ2-3 for the parts outside the CDR3, the full variable domain is KAGVTQTPRYLIKTRGQQVTLSCSPISGHRSVSWYQQTPGQGLQFLFEYFSETQRNKGNFPGRFSGRQFSNSRSEMNVSTLELGDSALYLCASRWSESGITDTQYFGPGTRLTVL.

The V call is TRBV2, the J call TRBJ2-1; D is ambiguous. Germline CDR1 SNHLY, CDR2 FYNNEI. This CDR3 comprises 13 residues. Trimming stripped 4 bases from V and 9 bases from J, with 13 bases between. The CDR3 nucleotides read TGTGCCAGCAGTGCTAGGTCTGACGTTGAGCAGTTCTTC. Encoded protein: CASSARSDVEQFF.